This is a list of T cell receptor beta chains from one sample in a study of T cells after yellow fever vaccination. MiXCR, run by TCRdb on the 5' RACE reads, gives a single entry per CDR3 protein. The data hold around 100,000 distinct CDR3 sequences, with around 5.8% observed a single time. The starting material was CD8+ T cells sorted from PBMCs, obtained 10 days after the yellow fever booster vaccination. These receptors all come from a man aged 18 to 30 who received the YFV17D yellow fever vaccine. Each CDR3 is given with its conserved first and last residue. The order of the fields is D gene, V gene, clone size, J gene, CDR3 protein, CDR3 DNA. D genes are given only for firm matches. Rows give clone size only sometimes, using once, few, many, or a class for an expanded clone.

D: TRBD1; V: TRBV12-3/TRBV12-4; size: few; J: TRBJ1-5; CDR3: CASSPPDRARFVQPQHF; DNA: TGTGCCAGCAGTCCACCCGACAGGGCACGGTTCGTCCAGCCCCAGCATTTT
D: TRBD1; V: TRBV12-3/TRBV12-4; size: many; J: TRBJ2-7; CDR3: CASTGGYEQYF; DNA: TGTGCCAGCACAGGGGGCTACGAGCAGTACTTC
D: -; V: TRBV20-1; size: many; J: TRBJ1-1; CDR3: CSAPRAGSSPQRAFF; DNA: TGCAGTGCGCCCCGCGCGGGGTCCAGTCCCCAGCGAGCTTTCTTT
D: -; V: TRBV20-1; size: few; J: TRBJ1-5; CDR3: CSAATAPTGRREPQHF; DNA: TGCAGTGCAGCAACAGCTCCTACAGGACGCCGAGAGCCCCAGCATTTT
D: -; V: TRBV4-1; size: few; J: TRBJ1-1; CDR3: CASSSRDAGFEAFF; DNA: TGCGCCAGCAGCTCCCGGGACGCAGGATTTGAAGCTTTCTTT
D: -; V: TRBV5-1; size: many; J: TRBJ2-3; CDR3: CASSLGSVLYTQYF; DNA: TGCGCCAGCAGCTTGGGTAGCGTGCTTTATACGCAGTATTTT
D: TRBD2; V: TRBV11-2; size: -; J: TRBJ2-1; CDR3: CASSLGLAHFF; DNA: TGTGCCAGCAGCTTAGGACTAGCGCATTTCTTC
D: TRBD1; V: TRBV15; size: few; J: TRBJ2-1; CDR3: CATSLTGNEQFF; DNA: TGTGCCACCAGCCTGACAGGGAATGAGCAGTTCTTC
D: -; V: TRBV27; size: -; J: TRBJ1-2; CDR3: CASSSGATGGYTF; DNA: TGTGCCAGCAGTTCGGGGGCCACTGGAGGCTACACCTTC
D: -; V: TRBV5-1; size: many; J: TRBJ1-2; CDR3: CASTPLEFSVGYTF; DNA: TGCGCCAGCACCCCACTGGAGTTTAGCGTGGGCTACACCTTC
D: -; V: TRBV20-1; size: many; J: TRBJ2-7; CDR3: CSADTGDSYEQYF; DNA: TGCAGTGCTGACACCGGGGACTCCTACGAGCAGTACTTC
D: -; V: TRBV5-1; size: -; J: TRBJ2-3; CDR3: CASSRLQGADTQYF; DNA: TGCGCCAGCAGCAGACTACAGGGTGCAGATACGCAGTATTTT
D: -; V: TRBV6-2/TRBV6-3; size: -; J: TRBJ2-3; CDR3: CAAVRTRWDTQYF; DNA: TGTGCCGCAGTTAGGACGCGGTGGGATACGCAGTATTTT
D: -; V: TRBV5-1; size: many; J: TRBJ2-3; CDR3: CASSPAEATTQYF; DNA: TGCGCCAGCAGCCCTGCGGAGGCGACTACGCAGTATTTT
D: TRBD2; V: TRBV6-5; size: few; J: TRBJ2-1; CDR3: CASSLLAGAYNEQFF; DNA: TGTGCCAGCAGTTTGCTAGCGGGGGCATACAATGAGCAGTTCTTC
D: -; V: TRBV7-9; size: few; J: TRBJ2-1; CDR3: CASSPSSDFHNEQFF; DNA: TGTGCCAGCAGCCCCTCCTCGGACTTTCACAATGAGCAGTTCTTC
D: -; V: TRBV19; size: -; J: TRBJ1-2; CDR3: CASKVPTRGYEMVKTGGYTF; DNA: TGTGCCAGTAAGGTGCCAACGCGGGGATACGAAATGGTAAAGACGGGCGGCTACACCTTC
D: -; V: TRBV4-1; size: -; J: TRBJ1-5; CDR3: CASSLSSYQPQHF; DNA: TGCGCCAGCAGCCTCTCATCTTATCAGCCCCAGCATTTT
D: -; V: TRBV14; size: few; J: TRBJ1-1; CDR3: CASSQHVNTEAFF; DNA: TGTGCCAGCAGCCAACACGTTAACACTGAAGCTTTCTTT
D: TRBD2; V: TRBV6-1; size: many; J: TRBJ2-3; CDR3: CASSSSGGGVDTQYF; DNA: TGTGCCAGCAGCTCAAGCGGCGGGGGAGTAGATACGCAGTATTTT
D: TRBD1; V: TRBV3-1; size: few; J: TRBJ2-4; CDR3: CASSQESGGWAKNIQYF; DNA: TGTGCCAGCAGCCAAGAGTCAGGGGGATGGGCCAAAAACATTCAGTACTTC
D: -; V: TRBV2; size: -; J: TRBJ2-6; CDR3: CASSESADSGANVLTF; DNA: TGTGCCAGCAGTGAGTCGGCCGATTCTGGGGCCAACGTCCTGACTTTC
D: TRBD1; V: TRBV6-2/TRBV6-3; size: few; J: TRBJ2-7; CDR3: CASSYYRPRQGGSYEQYF; DNA: TGTGCCAGCAGTTACTACAGACCCAGACAGGGGGGCTCCTACGAGCAGTACTTC
D: -; V: TRBV4-1; size: many; J: TRBJ2-3; CDR3: CASSQVLGVYTDTQYF; DNA: TGCGCCAGCAGCCAAGTGTTGGGGGTCTACACAGATACGCAGTATTTT
D: -; V: TRBV12-3/TRBV12-4; size: many; J: TRBJ2-5; CDR3: CASSLGLSPDQYF; DNA: TGTGCCAGCAGTTTAGGTTTATCTCCGGACCAGTACTTC
D: -; V: TRBV29-1; size: many; J: TRBJ2-1; CDR3: CSVVPGPSYPYEQFF; DNA: TGCAGCGTTGTACCCGGCCCCTCGTACCCTTATGAGCAGTTCTTC
D: TRBD2; V: TRBV12-3/TRBV12-4; size: few; J: TRBJ2-3; CDR3: CASSGGTSGTDTQYF; DNA: TGTGCCAGCAGTGGGGGGACTAGCGGAACAGATACGCAGTATTTT
D: TRBD2; V: TRBV9; size: many; J: TRBJ2-1; CDR3: CASRSSGGASEQFF; DNA: TGTGCCAGCAGATCTAGCGGGGGGGCAAGTGAGCAGTTCTTC
D: TRBD1; V: TRBV6-2/TRBV6-3; size: many; J: TRBJ2-1; CDR3: CASVVGQEVNEQFF; DNA: TGTGCCAGCGTTGTGGGACAGGAGGTCAATGAGCAGTTCTTC
D: -; V: TRBV11-2; size: few; J: TRBJ2-7; CDR3: CASSLSGRRSREQYF; DNA: TGTGCCAGCAGCTTATCGGGGAGGCGGTCCCGCGAGCAGTACTTC
D: -; V: TRBV12-5; size: -; J: TRBJ2-7; CDR3: CASGGVSSHEQYF; DNA: TGTGCTAGTGGAGGGGTGTCTTCCCACGAGCAGTACTTC